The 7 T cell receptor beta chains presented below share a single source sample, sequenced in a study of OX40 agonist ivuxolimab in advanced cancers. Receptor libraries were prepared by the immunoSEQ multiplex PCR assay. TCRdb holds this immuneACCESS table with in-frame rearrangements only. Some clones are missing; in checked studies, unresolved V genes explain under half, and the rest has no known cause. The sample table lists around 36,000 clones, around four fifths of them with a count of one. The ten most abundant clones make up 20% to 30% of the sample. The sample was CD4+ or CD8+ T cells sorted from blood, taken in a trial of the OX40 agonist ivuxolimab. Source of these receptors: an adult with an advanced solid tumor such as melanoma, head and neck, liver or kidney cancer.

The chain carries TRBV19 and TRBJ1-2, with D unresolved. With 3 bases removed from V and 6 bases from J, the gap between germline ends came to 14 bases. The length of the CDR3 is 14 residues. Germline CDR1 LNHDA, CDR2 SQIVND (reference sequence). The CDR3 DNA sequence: TGTGCCAGTAGTATCCCGACTCGTTCGGATGGCTACACCTTC. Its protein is CASSIPTRSDGYTF.

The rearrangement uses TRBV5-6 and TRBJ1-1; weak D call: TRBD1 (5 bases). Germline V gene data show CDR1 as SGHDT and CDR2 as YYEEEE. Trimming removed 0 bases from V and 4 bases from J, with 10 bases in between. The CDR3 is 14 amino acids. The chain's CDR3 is CASSLGQLSTEAFF. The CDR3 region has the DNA TGTGCCAGCAGCTTGGGACAGTTATCCACTGAAGCTTTCTTT.

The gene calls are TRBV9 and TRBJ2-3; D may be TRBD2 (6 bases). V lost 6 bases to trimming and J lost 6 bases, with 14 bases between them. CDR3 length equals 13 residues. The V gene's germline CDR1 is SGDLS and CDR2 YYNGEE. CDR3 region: CASKGPGDDTQYF. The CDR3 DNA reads TGTGCCAGCAAAGGGCCGGGGGACGATACGCAGTATTTT.

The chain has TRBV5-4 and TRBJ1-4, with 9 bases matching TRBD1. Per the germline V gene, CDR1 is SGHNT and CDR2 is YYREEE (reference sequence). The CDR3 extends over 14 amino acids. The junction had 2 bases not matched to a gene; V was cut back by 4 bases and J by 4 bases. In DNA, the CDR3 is TGTGCCAGCAGCCCGGGACAGGGTAATGAAAAACTGTTTTTT. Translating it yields CASSPGQGNEKLFF.

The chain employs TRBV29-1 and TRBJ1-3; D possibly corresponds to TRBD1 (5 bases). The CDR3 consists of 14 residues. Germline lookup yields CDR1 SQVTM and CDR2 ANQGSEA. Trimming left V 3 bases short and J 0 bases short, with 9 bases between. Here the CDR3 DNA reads TGCAGCGTTGATGGGGGTGACTCTGGAAACACCATATATTTT. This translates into CSVDGGDSGNTIYF.

CDR3 nucleotides: TGTGCCACCAGCGGTTTAGAAGGGACTAGACAAAGTAACACCGGGGAGCTGTTTTTT. Translated, it gives CATSGLEGTRQSNTGELFF. The gene calls are TRBV15 and TRBJ2-2; 8 bases are a match to TRBD2. The CDR3 sequence is 19 residues long. The junction had 16 bases not matched to a gene; V was cut back by 5 bases and J by 2 bases. Germline V gene sequence: CDR1 LNHNV, CDR2 YYDKDF (reference sequence).

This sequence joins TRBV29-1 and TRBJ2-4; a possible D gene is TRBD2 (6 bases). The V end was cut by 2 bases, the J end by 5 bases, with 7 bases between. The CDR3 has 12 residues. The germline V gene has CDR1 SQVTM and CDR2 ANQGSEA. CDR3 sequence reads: CSVEWGENIQYF. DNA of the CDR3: TGCAGCGTTGAATGGGGGGAAAACATTCAGTACTTC.